This T cell receptor (beta chain) was captured in a study of T cell repertoires in cytomegalovirus infection. Details on this clonotype: The antigen remains undetermined.

Each CDR3 protein is one row after TCRdb ran MiXCR on the reads. The sample consists of 110,000 or so distinct CDR3 sequences, under 35% of them appearing once. Germline trimming cut 1 base from V and 8 bases from J; bases unmatched to any gene: 8. The CDR3 runs 15 residues. Germline CDR1 is SGHTA and CDR2 is FQGNSA. This specimen was CD8+ T cells from cultured PBMCs, taken from culture after CMV antigen stimulation. The gene calls are TRBV7-2 and TRBJ2-1, with 7 bases aligning to TRBD2. The receptor was derived from a human donor in good health (CMV status not recorded). Some clones in this sample may be carry-over from other donors' samples. CDR3 in amino acids: CASSLVVRAGDEQFF. The CDR3 nucleotides read TGTGCCAGCAGCTTAGTCGTCAGGGCGGGGGATGAGCAGTTCTTC.